This T cell receptor beta chain came from a study of T cell responses to AZD1222 COVID-19 vaccine. Study results and caveats: In all cases, repertoires were sampled only after the peak T cell response. Most donors were white British and more were female, and clonal diversity was possibly underestimated.

TCRdb keeps only in-frame clones here, not all; method: immunoSEQ multiplex PCR. The table includes 150,000 or so clones, about nine tenths detected once. Between the trimmed V and J ends, which lost 4 bases and 7 bases, there was a span of 14 bases. In germline, CDR1 is SNHLY, CDR2 FYNNEI. The CDR3 consists of 13 residues. This clone was seen only a few times. Its matching antigen is unknown. This receptor was taken from an adult in good health. The chain joins TRBV2 to TRBJ2-7; D possibly corresponds to TRBD2 (5 bases). The source material was peripheral blood, sampled on day 0 of AZD1222 vaccination. The chain's CDR3 is CASSVLTEEEQYF. The CDR3, as DNA: TGTGCCAGCAGTGTCCTAACGGAGGAGGAGCAGTACTTC.